What follows are 32 T cell receptor beta chains derived from one specimen sequenced in a study of cytomegalovirus exposure and HLA in healthy donors. The PCR employed 60 Vbeta primers together with 13 Jbeta primers. Some clones are missing from TCRdb's copy, which holds only in-frame ones; the method was immunoSEQ multiplex PCR. The data show 150,000 to 200,000 clones, with roughly two thirds seen just once and about 2.9% held by the top ten. Sequencing input: PBMCs. These receptors originate from a woman between 35 and 50 years old in good health and CMV-seropositive.

The J gene is TRBJ2-2, the V gene TRBV6-5, with 7 bases fitting TRBD2. After removal of 3 bases from V and 4 bases from J, the junction contained 2 bases not matched to a gene. This CDR3 contains 14 residues. In germline, CDR1 is MNHEY, CDR2 SVGAGI. CDR3 bases: TGTGCCAGCAGTTATGGGAGGGGCACCGGGGAGCTGTTTTTT. Protein product: CASSYGRGTGELFF.

The chain recombines TRBV28 with TRBJ2-1, with 12 nucleotides matching TRBD2. CDR3 size: 18 residues. Germline values: CDR1 MDHEN, CDR2 SYDVKM. With 8 bases clipped from V and 5 bases from J, the junction kept 16 bases outside the gene matches. CDR3 residues: CASPKNLAGGNIDNEQFF. CDR3 coding DNA: TGTGCCAGCCCTAAGAACCTAGCGGGAGGGAATATCGACAATGAGCAGTTCTTC.

This chain uses TRBV5-5 with TRBJ2-5; 8 bases align to TRBD1. Looked up from germline, CDR1 is SGHKS and CDR2 is YYEKEE (reference sequence). The CDR3 extends over 15 amino acids. J gave up 1 base and V 4 bases, and 6 bases lay outside the gene matches. The chain's CDR3 is CASSPGTGAQETQYF. The CDR3 DNA sequence: TGTGCCAGCAGCCCCGGGACAGGCGCCCAAGAGACCCAGTACTTC.

The gene calls are TRBV21-1 and TRBJ2-1; the table's D call of TRBD2 was not tested on the DNA. TRBV21-1 is classified as a pseudogene. This CDR3 has 16 amino acids. The CDR3 protein is CASSTRSGGGVDEQFF. CDR3 DNA: TGTGCCAGCAGCACACGTAGCGGGGGGGGAGTGGATGAGCAGTTCTTC.

V and J are TRBV4-1 and TRBJ2-7, with 7 bases lining up with TRBD1. CDR1 and CDR2 (germline): MGHRA, YSYEKL. The CDR3 consists of 17 residues. V was pared by 0 bases and J by 1 base, with 9 bases of the junction left unmatched. The CDR3 spells CASSQEAGTDISYEQYF. The CDR3 DNA is TGCGCCAGCAGCCAAGAAGCCGGGACAGACATTTCCTACGAGCAGTACTTC.

The chain recombines TRBV4-1 with TRBJ1-6; 7 bases map to TRBD1. This CDR3 spans 16 amino acids. The V and J ends lost 4 bases and 7 bases, in that order; junction bases with no gene match: 10. Germline CDR1 is MGHRA and CDR2 is YSYEKL. CDR3 nucleotides: TGCGCCAGCAGCCTCTCCCCGGGACAGAGAAATTCACCCCTCCACTTT. It is translated as CASSLSPGQRNSPLHF.

CDR3 in amino acids: CASSESPSGVYNEQFF. CDR3 sequence (DNA): TGTGCCAGCAGTGAGAGTCCTAGCGGAGTTTACAATGAGCAGTTCTTC. The V gene is TRBV2, the J gene TRBJ2-1; 7 bases agree with TRBD2. The junction had 9 bases not matched to a gene; V was cut back by 3 bases and J by 4 bases. CDR3 length: 16 residues. Germline loops: CDR1 SNHLY, CDR2 FYNNEI. The entire variable domain, with the rest obtained from reference TRBV2 and TRBJ2-1, is as follows: EPEVTQTPSHQVTQMGQEVILRCVPISNHLYFYWYRQILGQKVEFLVSFYNNEISEKSEIFDDQFSVERPDGSNFTLKIRSTKLEDSAMYFCASSESPSGVYNEQFFGPGTRLTVL.

The rearrangement links TRBV9 to TRBJ2-2; TRBD2 agrees at 7 bases. V lost 3 bases to trimming and J lost 6 bases; unmatched junction nucleotides: 5. The CDR3 runs to 14 residues. Looked up from germline, CDR1 is SGDLS and CDR2 is YYNGEE. The CDR3 DNA follows: TGTGCCAGCAGCGGGACTAGAGGGCCCGGGGAGCTGTTTTTT. Amino acid sequence: CASSGTRGPGELFF.

This clone was seen a single time. The J gene is TRBJ1-4, the V gene TRBV4-2; the match to TRBD1 covers 7 bases. Unmatched junction bases numbered 7, after V lost 0 bases and J lost 3 bases. This CDR3 has 17 residues. Germline loops: CDR1 LGHNA, CDR2 YNFKEQ. CDR3 amino acids: CASSQEGNRGANEKLFF. The CDR3 region has the DNA TGTGCCAGCAGCCAAGAGGGCAACAGGGGAGCTAATGAAAAACTGTTTTTT.

The chain joins TRBV6-5 to TRBJ1-1; D unresolved. The CDR3 spans 11 residues. CDR1 MNHEY and CDR2 SVGAGI come from the germline V gene. Trimming took off 9 bases at V and 2 bases at J, with 7 bases between the two ends. In DNA form, the CDR3 reads TGTGCCAGTCAGCGAAACACTGAAGCTTTCTTT. Translation: CASQRNTEAFF.

The chain links TRBV19 to TRBJ2-7; 8 bases map to TRBD1. The CDR3 consists of 13 residues. Germline V gene lookup returns CDR1 LNHDA and CDR2 SQIVND (reference sequence). With V trimmed by 6 bases and J by 5 bases, 6 bases remained unmatched. CDR3 amino acids: CASSDRGRNEQYF. CDR3 bases: TGTGCCAGTAGCGACAGGGGTAGGAACGAGCAGTACTTC.

This chain links TRBV5-1 with TRBJ1-1, with TRBD1 matching over 7 bases. The CDR3 is made up of 15 amino acids. Germline V gives CDR1 SGHRS, CDR2 YFSETQ. The V gene end was trimmed by 3 bases and the J gene end by 0 bases; junction bases not matched to a gene: 5. In DNA, the CDR3 is TGCGCCAGCAGCTCATACAGGGGACTGAACACTGAAGCTTTCTTT. It is translated as CASSSYRGLNTEAFF.

The chain employs TRBV11-3 and TRBJ2-3, with D unclear. The germline V gene has CDR1 SGHNT and CDR2 YENEEA. The CDR3 totals 12 residues. The V end was cut by 5 bases, the J end by 2 bases, with 5 bases between. The DNA for the CDR3 is TGTGCCAGCAGCGGAGACACAGATACGCAGTATTTT. This translates into CASSGDTDTQYF.

This clone occurred a few times. The V gene is TRBV7-8, the J gene TRBJ2-7, with 8 bases lining up with TRBD2. Germline V gives CDR1 SGHVS, CDR2 FQNEAQ. The CDR3 contains 15 residues. V was clipped by 5 bases and J by 5 bases; unmatched bases: 11. The CDR3: CASSGPGLGTNEQYF. As DNA, the CDR3 is TGTGCCAGCAGCGGTCCGGGACTAGGGACTAACGAGCAGTACTTC.

This rearrangement joins TRBV27 to TRBJ2-5, with 7 bases identical to TRBD1. V lost 8 bases to trimming and J lost 4 bases; unmatched junction nucleotides: 7. CDR3 length equals 13 residues. Germline values: CDR1 MNHEY, CDR2 SMNVEV (reference sequence). The CDR3 spells CASGDRAVETQYF. CDR3 nucleotides: TGTGCCAGCGGAGACAGGGCCGTAGAGACCCAGTACTTC.

A few counts support this clone. The rearrangement joins TRBV5-1 to TRBJ1-1; 11 bases are shared with TRBD1. The CDR3 length is 16 residues. V was pared by 0 bases and J by 5 bases, with 6 bases of the junction left unmatched. CDR1 and CDR2 from the germline V gene are SGHRS and YFSETQ. In DNA, the CDR3 is TGCGCCAGCAGCTTGGACCTGGGACAGGGGGGTACTGAAGCTTTCTTT. Protein sequence: CASSLDLGQGGTEAFF.

This chain connects TRBV2 to TRBJ1-4; TRBD1 matches 9 bases. CDR1 and CDR2 (germline): SNHLY, FYNNEI. Losses at the gene ends were 6 bases for V and 4 bases for J; bases not matched to a gene: 6. CDR3 length: 15 amino acids. CDR3 bases: TGTGCCAGCAGGTACTCGGGACAGGGTAATGAAAAACTGTTTTTT. As protein: CASRYSGQGNEKLFF. The variable domain in full, with the rest retrieved from reference TRBV2 and TRBJ1-4, is EPEVTQTPSHQVTQMGQEVILRCVPISNHLYFYWYRQILGQKVEFLVSFYNNEISEKSEIFDDQFSVERPDGSNFTLKIRSTKLEDSAMYFCASRYSGQGNEKLFFGSGTQLSVL.

This clone was observed once. The identical CDR3 is also encoded by other nucleotide sequences in the sample. This chain links TRBV11-3 with TRBJ2-5; D is possibly TRBD2 (5 bases). The germline V gene has CDR1 SGHNT and CDR2 YENEEA. Between the trimmed V and J ends, which lost 2 bases and 5 bases, there was a span of 9 bases. This CDR3 is 13 amino acids long. As DNA, the CDR3 is TGTGCCAGCAGCTTACGACCGGGGGAGACCCAGTACTTC. This translates into CASSLRPGETQYF. The whole variable domain, remainder taken from reference TRBV11-3 and TRBJ2-5, is EAGVVQSPRYKIIEKKQPVAFWCNPISGHNTLYWYLQNLGQGPELLIRYENEEAVDDSQLPKDRFSAERLKGVDSTLKIQPAELGDSAVYLCASSLRPGETQYFGPGTRLLVL.

This clone was picked up a small number of times. The CDR3 nucleotides are TGTGCCAGCAGCGGCAGGGGCGAGCAGTACTTC. Its protein is CASSGRGEQYF. This sequence joins TRBV5-4 and TRBJ2-7; TRBD1 might be the D (6 bases). The V gene's germline CDR1 is SGHNT and CDR2 YYREEE (reference sequence). The CDR3 totals 11 residues. The ends were cut back, 4 bases at V and 6 bases at J, with 8 bases in the middle.

This clone was counted a single time. The CDR3 nucleotides are TGTGCCAGCAGTTTTACAGGGGGAACAAATGAGCAGTTCTTC. Translation: CASSFTGGTNEQFF. This chain uses TRBV2 with TRBJ2-1; TRBD1 agrees at 8 bases. The CDR3 has 14 residues. The J segment lost 7 bases and the V segment lost 5 bases, leaving 7 bases of the junction unmatched. The V gene's germline CDR1 is SNHLY and CDR2 FYNNEI.

The CDR3 DNA reads as TGCGCCAGCAGCCTACGGGATAGATGGGGCGAGCAGTACTTC. It codes for CASSLRDRWGEQYF. The chain employs TRBV5-1 and TRBJ2-7, with D possibly being TRBD2 (5 bases). Germline V gives CDR1 SGHRS, CDR2 YFSETQ. V was pared by 4 bases and J by 6 bases, with 17 bases between. The CDR3 loop spans 14 amino acids.

The V call is TRBV4-2, the J call TRBJ2-2; maybe TRBD2 (5 bases). V gave up 5 bases and J gave up 6 bases, with 13 bases separating them. In germline, CDR1 is LGHNA, CDR2 YNFKEQ. The CDR3 is 14 residues long. This chain's CDR3 is CASSEGGFPGELFF. CDR3 sequence (DNA): TGTGCCAGCAGCGAAGGCGGGTTTCCCGGGGAGCTGTTTTTT.

This clone showed up just a few times. The V call is TRBV7-2, the J call TRBJ1-6; D might be TRBD1 (5 bases). The CDR3 is made up of 15 amino acids. The V and J ends lost 1 base and 7 bases respectively, with 11 bases between them. Looked up from germline, CDR1 is SGHTA and CDR2 is FQGNSA. CDR3 in amino acids: CASSLDGARNSPLHF. The CDR3, as DNA: TGTGCCAGCAGCTTAGATGGGGCTCGGAATTCACCCCTCCACTTT.

The rearrangement joins TRBV7-9 to TRBJ2-7, with TRBD1 matching over 7 bases. From germline, CDR1 is SEHNR and CDR2 FQNEAQ (reference sequence). The CDR3 loop spans 15 amino acids. V was clipped by 4 bases and J by 3 bases; unmatched bases: 9. The DNA of the CDR3 is TGTGCCAGCAGCTCCCGGGACAGTCAGCACTACGAGCAGTACTTC. As protein: CASSSRDSQHYEQYF.

This sequence joins TRBV10-3 and TRBJ2-7, with 7 bases identical to TRBD1. Per germline, CDR1 ENHRY and CDR2 SYGVKD. The ends lost 10 bases at V and 4 bases at J; junction bases unmatched: 7. This CDR3 is 12 amino acids long. Here the CDR3 reads CATRQGLYEQYF. The CDR3 DNA reads as TGTGCCACCCGACAGGGTCTATACGAGCAGTACTTC.

This clone appeared once. The chain carries TRBV5-1 and TRBJ2-7, with D possibly being TRBD2 (5 bases). CDR1 and CDR2 from the germline V gene are SGHRS and YFSETQ. Trimming took off 2 bases at V and 4 bases at J, with 19 bases between the two ends. This CDR3 is built from 16 residues. CDR3 sequence: CASSFEGGPEPYEQYF. CDR3 DNA: TGCGCCAGCAGCTTTGAGGGTGGCCCCGAGCCATACGAGCAGTACTTC.

The rearrangement joins TRBV5-4 to TRBJ2-3; 14 nucleotides agree with TRBD2. V lost 0 bases to trimming and J lost 3 bases; unmatched junction nucleotides: 3. The CDR3 consists of 17 residues. Looked up from germline, CDR1 is SGHNT and CDR2 is YYREEE (reference sequence). The DNA of the CDR3 is TGTGCCAGCAGCTTGGGACTAGCGGGGGGGCCGACAGATACGCAGTATTTT. This gives the protein CASSLGLAGGPTDTQYF.

V gene TRBV7-6 combines with J gene TRBJ1-1; D perhaps matches TRBD1 (5 bases). Germline values: CDR1 SGHVS, CDR2 FNYEAQ. The CDR3 is 17 residues long. V dropped 5 bases and J dropped 0 bases, with 19 bases sitting between them. The CDR3 nucleotides read TGTGCCAGCAGCGCCGCCTTAAGACAGATAATGAACACTGAAGCTTTCTTT. It encodes CASSAALRQIMNTEAFF.

The chain uses TRBV27 and TRBJ2-7; 13 bases agree with TRBD2. There are 13 residues in the CDR3. Germline CDR1 reads MNHEY; CDR2 reads SMNVEV (reference sequence). V was pared by 5 bases and J by 6 bases, with 1 base of the junction left unmatched. As DNA, the CDR3 is TGTGCCAGCAGTCGACTAGCGGGGGGCGAGCAGTACTTC. Translation gives CASSRLAGGEQYF.

The chain has TRBV27 and TRBJ2-2; 11 nucleotides agree with TRBD2. J lost 7 bases, V lost 7 bases, and 2 bases had no gene match. Germline V gene lookup returns CDR1 MNHEY and CDR2 SMNVEV (reference sequence). This CDR3 comprises 13 residues. CDR3 bases: TGTGCCAGCAATCTAGCGGGAGGCGGGGAGCTGTTTTTT. This encodes CASNLAGGGELFF.

The chain employs TRBV20-1 and TRBJ1-2; a possible D gene is TRBD1 (6 bases). V was trimmed by 6 bases and J by 3 bases, leaving 8 bases between them. The CDR3 runs 11 residues. Germline lookup yields CDR1 DFQATT and CDR2 SNEGSKA (reference sequence). CDR3 in amino acids: CSADRYYGYTF. The CDR3 DNA reads TGCAGTGCCGACAGGTACTATGGCTACACCTTC.

This chain connects TRBV7-2 to TRBJ1-2; D unclear. The CDR3 spans 16 residues. V was pared by 4 bases and J by 3 bases, with 18 bases between. Germline V gives CDR1 SGHTA, CDR2 FQGNSA. The CDR3 nucleotides are TGTGCCAGCAGCTGGGCGGGGTCCGGAGCCCACTATGGCTACACCTTC. Amino acid sequence: CASSWAGSGAHYGYTF.